The rows below give T cell receptor beta chains drawn from one sample of a study of response to subunit inactivated influenza vaccine. TCRdb passed the RT-PCR reads through MiXCR, listing each CDR3 protein once. This table holds 490,000 or so distinct CDR3 sequences, less than 8% found once. The material sequenced was PBMCs from blood, taken less than 30 months after vaccination. Every receptor here comes from a man between 50 and 70 years old who received an inactivated influenza vaccine. Both conserved end residues are part of each CDR3. D genes are given only for firm matches.

j_gene,d_gene,v_gene,CDR3aa
TRBJ1-1,TRBD1,TRBV6-1,CASSRARTGGANTVAFF
TRBJ1-1,.,TRBV6-5,CASSYGSKTSNTEAFF
TRBJ2-5,.,TRBV27,CASSYHRGGETQYF
TRBJ2-1,.,TRBV5-1,CASSGGTVNNEQFF
TRBJ2-5,.,TRBV7-2,CASSLIRETQYF
TRBJ1-1,TRBD1,TRBV6-2/TRBV6-3,CASRQGVGQPEAFF
TRBJ1-2,TRBD1,TRBV5-6,CASSLGQGLTRYGYTF
TRBJ1-2,.,TRBV4-3,CASSRMDRLLIWGYTF
TRBJ1-6,.,TRBV28,CATRRGPLHF
TRBJ2-1,.,TRBV12-3/TRBV12-4,CASSWAQGLEQFF
TRBJ1-2,.,TRBV28,CASSLRGSNYGYTF
TRBJ1-5,.,TRBV12-2,CASRLATVSNQPQHF
TRBJ1-5,.,TRBV7-9,CASSYGDGQPQHF
TRBJ2-7,.,TRBV4-3,CASSQESGMSYEQYF
TRBJ2-1,.,TRBV4-3,CASSQVFGADEQFF
TRBJ2-5,.,TRBV28,CASGAGNQETQYF
TRBJ2-1,.,TRBV3-1,CASSQFSPNNEQFF
TRBJ2-1,.,TRBV20-1,CSARYNEQFF
TRBJ2-3,TRBD2,TRBV7-8,CASSWARLAGGPNRDTQYF
TRBJ1-1,TRBD1,TRBV6-2/TRBV6-3,CASTLGTGGVFF
TRBJ1-3,.,TRBV4-2,CASSSRQSENTIYF
TRBJ1-1,.,TRBV18,CASSPRQSNTEAFF
TRBJ1-5,.,TRBV20-1,CSARDLIGGASQPQHF
TRBJ1-1,.,TRBV12-3/TRBV12-4,CASRSTGDTEAFF
TRBJ2-7,TRBD1,TRBV29-1,CSVGDRVGEQYF
TRBJ1-4,.,TRBV20-1,CSARGDSAATNEKLFF
TRBJ2-1,TRBD2,TRBV20-1,CSASGRYNEQFF
TRBJ2-1,.,TRBV7-2,CASSFRDSHEQFF
TRBJ2-3,.,TRBV7-9,CASGSGSEVGDTQYF
TRBJ2-3,.,TRBV21-1,CASSKAGRDTDTQYF
TRBJ1-2,.,TRBV7-9,CASRLDIYGYTF
TRBJ2-5,TRBD2,TRBV5-1,CASSVSGSDETQYF
TRBJ1-2,.,TRBV21-1,CASARQKGQGALYGYTF
TRBJ2-3,.,TRBV9,CASSRRITDTQYF
TRBJ2-3,.,TRBV29-1,CSVDPLGDTQYF
TRBJ2-3,TRBD2,TRBV11-2,CASSLDPSGGGTDTQYF
TRBJ2-2,.,TRBV4-3,CASSQDAGATTGELFF
TRBJ1-3,TRBD1,TRBV4-2,CASSQDGTGATISGNTIYF
TRBJ2-2,TRBD2,TRBV28,CASSLSGTSGRFTGELFF
TRBJ2-1,.,TRBV10-3,CAISGSQERSSYNEQFF
TRBJ1-2,TRBD1,TRBV6-5,CASSYGRPGTGNGYTF
TRBJ1-5,.,TRBV29-1,CSVDYRAQPQHF
TRBJ2-5,.,TRBV5-1,CASSLDQPRETQYF
TRBJ2-1,TRBD2,TRBV7-9,CASSVTSGGGNEQFF
TRBJ1-1,.,TRBV4-2,CASSQAAEYLEAFF
TRBJ2-1,.,TRBV29-1,CSVERAGFYNEQFF
TRBJ2-7,.,TRBV3-1,CASSPPGAFVQYF
TRBJ2-7,.,TRBV6-5,CARNLNRYEQYF
TRBJ2-6,TRBD2,TRBV20-1,CSASGRAGANVLTF
TRBJ1-2,.,TRBV20-1,CSVSGLIYGYTF
TRBJ2-7,.,TRBV9,CASSVGPGASYEQYF